The 9 T cell receptor beta chains in this list originate from one sample, sequenced in a study of spatial heterogeneity in lung cancer. Time point here: sample taken at primary tumor resection. Study results and limitations: Mutation counts in tumors were tracked by counts of expanded intratumoral alpha and beta TCRs.

No antigens are known for them. TCRdb passed the 5' RACE reads through MiXCR, listing each CDR3 protein once. The repertoire consists of more than 9,000 distinct CDR3 sequences, with approximately 6.3% occurring once and the leading ten covering about a tenth. The sequenced sample was lung tumor tissue, obtained at surgery. The receptors were sampled from a male donor with early-stage non-small cell lung cancer.

The sample holds many counts of this clonotype. This beta chain turned up in a library designed for alpha chains; as an off-target read, its abundance says little. This chain joins TRBV20-1 and TRBJ1-5; D might be TRBD1 (5 bases). CDR3 length: 14 amino acids. The germline V gene has CDR1 DFQATT and CDR2 SNEGSKA (reference sequence). Trimming cost V 6 bases and J 0 bases, with 12 bases left between them. CDR3: CSATDTFSNQPQHF. CDR3 DNA sequence: TGCAGTGCAACGGACACGTTTAGCAATCAGCCCCAGCATTTT.

This clonotype was detected ten times or more. This beta chain represents an off-target read in a library built for alpha chains; its size is of limited meaning. The CDR3 protein is CASSPDRGKKYF. For the CDR3, the DNA is TGTGCCAGCAGCCCAGACAGGGGAAAAAAGTACTTC. The V call is TRBV7-9, the J call TRBJ2-5, with 8 bases lining up with TRBD1. Germline assignment: CDR1 SEHNR and CDR2 FQNEAQ (reference sequence). The CDR3 has 12 amino acids. J lost 12 bases, V lost 5 bases, and 8 bases had no gene match.

This clonotype has ten or more counts. This beta chain is an off-target read within a library intended for alpha chains, so its frequency means little. J is TRBJ2-1 and V is TRBV6-5; 15 bases are shared with TRBD2. V was clipped by 4 bases and J by 12 bases; unmatched bases: 4. CDR3 length: 14 residues. The germline gives CDR1 MNHEY, CDR2 SVGAGI. The CDR3 here is CASSLGLAGGVQFF. CDR3 nucleotide sequence: TGTGCCAGCAGTTTGGGACTAGCGGGGGGTGTGCAGTTCTTC.

Ten or more counts support this clonotype. This beta chain is a stray sequence in a library constructed for alpha chains; its clone size is not meaningful. The V and J genes are TRBV5-8 and TRBJ1-5; no clear D. Germline V CDR1 and CDR2: SGHTS, YDEGEE. CDR3 length: 11 residues. Trimming took off 2 bases at V and 7 bases at J, with 4 bases between the two ends. The CDR3 sequence: CASSFQQPQHF. In nucleotides, the CDR3 is TGTGCCAGCAGCTTTCAACAGCCCCAGCATTTT.

This clonotype ranks as medium-sized. A library prepared for alpha chains yielded this beta chain as an off-target read; its size is of little meaning. The V call is TRBV7-2, the J call TRBJ1-5; a possible D gene is TRBD1 (5 bases). The V gene lost 5 bases and the J gene lost 0 bases, with 8 bases spanning the gap. The germline CDR1 and CDR2 sequences are SGHTA and FQGNSA. CDR3 length: 14 residues. In DNA, the CDR3 is TGTGCCAGCAGCCAAGGACATAGCAATCAGCCCCAGCATTTT. Translating it yields CASSQGHSNQPQHF.

This clonotype was seen more than once but under ten times. This beta chain represents an off-target read in a library built for alpha chains; its size is of limited meaning. The chain employs TRBV7-9 and TRBJ2-1; the match to TRBD1 covers 9 bases. Per germline, CDR1 SEHNR and CDR2 FQNEAQ (reference sequence). The CDR3 has 16 amino acids. With V trimmed by 0 bases and J by 4 bases, 4 bases remained unmatched. The CDR3 loop is CASSLAPDRGYNEQFF. As DNA, the CDR3 is TGTGCCAGCAGCTTAGCGCCGGACAGGGGATACAATGAGCAGTTCTTC. Combining the CDR3 with reference TRBV7-9 and TRBJ2-1 gives the whole variable domain DTGVSQNPRHKITKRGQNVTFRCDPISEHNRLYWYRQTLGQGPEFLTYFQNEAQLEKSRLLSDRFSAERPKGSFSTLEIQRTEQGDSAMYLCASSLAPDRGYNEQFFGPGTRLTVL.

This clonotype was recorded many times. For a library built for alpha chains, this beta chain is a stray read; little rests on its size. The V gene is TRBV10-1, the J gene TRBJ2-7; either TRBD1 or TRBD2 may fit D (5 bases each). Trimming removed 4 bases from V and 6 bases from J, with 10 bases in between. The CDR3 contains 12 residues. The germline gives CDR1 WNHNN, CDR2 SYGVQD (reference sequence). The DNA for the CDR3 is TGCGCCAGCAGTGGGACTGGGGGCGAGCAGTACTTC. It codes for CASSGTGGEQYF.

This clonotype counts as medium-sized (0.01 to 0.1%). Found in a library prepared for alpha chains, this beta chain is an off-target read, and its abundance has little meaning. The chain recombines TRBV5-5 with TRBJ1-2; D perhaps matches TRBD1 (5 bases). The germline CDR1 and CDR2 sequences are SGHKS and YYEKEE (reference sequence). The CDR3 has 15 residues. V shed 2 bases and J shed 3 bases, with 14 bases lying between them. The CDR3 sequence: CASSFPRGQDYGYTF. In nucleotides, the CDR3 is TGTGCCAGCAGCTTCCCGCGGGGCCAGGACTATGGCTACACCTTC. Supplemented by reference TRBV5-5 and TRBJ1-2, the full variable domain reads DAGVTQSPTHLIKTRGQQVTLRCSPISGHKSVSWYQQVLGQGPQFIFQYYEKEERGRGNFPDRFSARQFPNYSSELNVNALLLGDSALYLCASSFPRGQDYGYTFGSGTRLTVV.

This clonotype occurred many times. As an off-target read in a library built for alpha chains, this beta chain has a frequency of little significance. The chain couples TRBV19 to TRBJ1-5; D is ambiguous. This CDR3 is built from 13 residues. The germline V gene encodes CDR1 LNHDA and CDR2 SQIVND (reference sequence). V dropped 2 bases and J dropped 6 bases, with 8 bases sitting between them. CDR3 sequence reads: CASSIPGPQPQHF. Written as DNA, the CDR3 is TGTGCCAGTAGTATACCCGGACCTCAGCCCCAGCATTTT.